This TCR beta chain appears in the sequencing data of a study of blood T cell repertoires in COVID-19. CDR1 and CDR2 from the germline V gene are SGHDN and FVKESK. This CDR3 has 11 residues. The protocol was immunoSEQ multiplex PCR, while the TCRdb copy is restricted to in-frame clones and leaves out a portion. The table lists around 160,000 clones, 90% to 95% of them singletons. This TCR was sampled from a woman aged 60-70 years with COVID-19, enrolled during active disease. The sample taken for sequencing was peripheral blood. The chain recombines TRBV14 with TRBJ1-3; D perhaps matches TRBD1 (6 bases). CDR3 sequence (DNA): TGTGCGTGGGGGCCTGGAAACACCATATATTTT. Its protein product is CAWGPGNTIYF. Drawing the rest from reference TRBV14 and TRBJ1-3, the complete variable domain is EAGVTQFPSHSVIEKGQTVTLRCDPISGHDNLYWYRRVMGKEIKFLLHFVKESKQDESGMPNNRFLAERTGGTYSTLKVQPAELEDSGVYFCAWGPGNTIYFGEGSWLTVV.